These 12 T cell receptor beta chains were sequenced from one sample in a study of beta chain features in type 1 diabetes. Study results and caveats: All four CD4+ subsets from Type 1 diabetes patients carried moderately but significantly shorter TCRB CDR3s.

Expressed TCRB transcripts were sequenced because the isolated RNA had all been reverse transcribed beforehand. Method: immunoSEQ multiplex PCR; TCRdb's copy keeps in-frame clones and lacks some. The sample records over 200,000 clones, approximately 11% being singletons. The antigens for these receptors are not known. The sequenced material came from naive CD4+ T cells from blood. These receptors were taken from a man aged 25-45 years with type 1 diabetes.

This sequence joins TRBV5-1 and TRBJ2-7, with 7 positions matching TRBD1. The J segment lost 2 bases and the V segment lost 4 bases, leaving 6 bases of the junction unmatched. In germline, CDR1 is SGHRS, CDR2 YFSETQ. The CDR3 consists of 14 residues. CDR3 nucleotide sequence: TGCGCCAGCAGCACCCGGGACAGAGCCTACGAGCAGTACTTC. It codes for CASSTRDRAYEQYF.

This clone was seen a handful of times. The rearrangement joins TRBV7-9 to TRBJ2-1; TRBD1 might be the D (6 bases). This CDR3 is built from 13 residues. Trimming removed 5 bases from V and 9 bases from J, with 14 bases in between. Germline V CDR1 and CDR2: SEHNR, FQNEAQ (reference sequence). The CDR3, as DNA: TGTGCCAGCAGCCAACCAACAGGGAGTGAGCAGTTCTTC. This sequence encodes CASSQPTGSEQFF.

This clone was picked up a small number of times. This chain uses TRBV11-2 with TRBJ2-5; D remains unclear. The CDR3 is 14 amino acids. V shed 5 bases and J shed 2 bases, with 12 bases lying between them. CDR1 SGHAT and CDR2 FQNNGV come from the germline V gene. The CDR3 sequence is CASSRSGPQETQYF. CDR3 nucleotide sequence: TGTGCCAGCAGCCGGAGTGGCCCTCAAGAGACCCAGTACTTC.

This clone has more than one count but fewer than ten. The chain carries TRBV18 and TRBJ1-2; D perhaps matches TRBD1 (5 bases). The V gene's germline CDR1 is KGHSH and CDR2 LQKENI. The CDR3 runs 16 residues. The ends were cut back, 0 bases at V and 6 bases at J, with 17 bases in the middle. The CDR3 sequence: CASSPPSSRVFHGYTF. CDR3 DNA: TGTGCCAGCTCACCACCGTCAAGCAGGGTATTCCATGGCTACACCTTC.

The sample holds a few counts of this clone. The CDR3 spells CASRSLSDTQYF. DNA of the CDR3: TGTGCCAGCAGGAGCCTTTCAGATACGCAGTATTTT. The gene calls are TRBV6-1 and TRBJ2-3, with unresolved D. The germline V and J ends were trimmed by 6 bases and 4 bases, with 8 bases remaining between them. The CDR3 spans 12 residues. Germline V CDR1 and CDR2: MNHNS, SASEGT.

This clone was observed a few times. Additional DNA sequences in this sample encode the identical CDR3. The chain couples TRBV9 to TRBJ1-1; D uncertain. The CDR3 spans 14 residues. Germline V gene lookup returns CDR1 SGDLS and CDR2 YYNGEE. The V end was cut by 0 bases, the J end by 2 bases, with 8 bases between. This chain's CDR3 is CASSVASRNTEAFF. CDR3 coding DNA: TGTGCCAGCAGCGTAGCGAGCCGAAACACTGAAGCTTTCTTT.

The chain carries TRBV29-1 and TRBJ1-2; the D gene is possibly TRBD1 (6 bases). CDR3 length: 15 amino acids. Looked up from germline, CDR1 is SQVTM and CDR2 is ANQGSEA. The V and J ends lost 4 bases and 6 bases respectively, with 21 bases between them. This chain's CDR3 is CSVGARGIEADGYTF. The CDR3 region has the DNA TGCAGCGTTGGAGCCAGGGGTATTGAAGCGGATGGCTACACCTTC.

This clone was observed a few times. The rearrangement uses TRBV20-1 and TRBJ1-5; 7 bases align to TRBD1. The CDR3 sequence is 11 residues long. The V and J ends lost 5 bases and 13 bases, in that order; junction bases with no gene match: 8. Germline V gene lookup returns CDR1 DFQATT and CDR2 SNEGSKA (reference sequence). The CDR3 loop reads CSAFGQAAQHF. In DNA form, the CDR3 reads TGCAGTGCTTTCGGACAGGCGGCGCAGCATTTT.

The rearrangement joins TRBV4-1 to TRBJ2-3, with 8 nucleotides matching TRBD2. V dropped 0 bases and J dropped 8; count of bases not matched to a gene: 16. The CDR3 is 18 residues long. The germline V gene has CDR1 MGHRA and CDR2 YSYEKL. CDR3 sequence reads: CASSQDEDSGARIRTQYF. The CDR3 bases are TGCGCCAGCAGCCAAGATGAAGATAGCGGGGCTAGGATTCGTACGCAGTATTTT.

The table lists this clone with a few counts. The rearrangement joins TRBV13 to TRBJ2-5, with D possibly being TRBD2 (5 bases). Trimming removed 6 bases from V and 1 base from J, with 9 bases in between. This CDR3 comprises 13 residues. From germline, CDR1 is PRHDT and CDR2 FYEKMQ (reference sequence). The CDR3 region is CASRRVGQETQYF. The CDR3 nucleotides are TGTGCCAGCAGGAGGGTAGGCCAAGAGACCCAGTACTTC.

The V call is TRBV7-2, the J call TRBJ1-2; D not resolved. Germline CDR1 reads SGHTA; CDR2 reads FQGNSA. The CDR3 is 12 amino acids. The V end was cut by 3 bases, the J end by 8 bases, with 10 bases between. CDR3 sequence reads: CASSFGLNGYTF. CDR3 in DNA: TGTGCCAGCAGCTTCGGACTAAACGGCTACACCTTC.

This clone turned up a few times. The chain is built from TRBV11-1 and TRBJ2-2; 9 bases are a match to TRBD2. The germline CDR1 and CDR2 sequences are SGHAT and FQDESV (reference sequence). The CDR3 loop spans 16 amino acids. V trimming: 4 bases; J trimming: 4 bases; junction bases outside the gene matches: 7. The CDR3 reads CASSSGTSSLTGELFF. CDR3 coding DNA: TGTGCCAGCAGCTCAGGGACTAGCTCGCTCACCGGGGAGCTGTTTTTT.